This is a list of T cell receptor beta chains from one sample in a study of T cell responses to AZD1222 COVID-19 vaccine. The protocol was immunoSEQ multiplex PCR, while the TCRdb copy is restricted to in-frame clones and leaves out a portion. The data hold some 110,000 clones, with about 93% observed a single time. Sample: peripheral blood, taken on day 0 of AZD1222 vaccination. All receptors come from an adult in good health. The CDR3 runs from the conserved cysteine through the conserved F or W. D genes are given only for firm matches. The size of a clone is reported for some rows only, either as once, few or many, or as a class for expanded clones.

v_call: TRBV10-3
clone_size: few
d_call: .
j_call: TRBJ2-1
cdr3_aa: CAISDERNEQFF
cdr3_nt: TGTGCCATCAGTGATGAGCGGAATGAGCAGTTCTTC

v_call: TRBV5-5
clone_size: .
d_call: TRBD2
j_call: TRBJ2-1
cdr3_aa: CASSGGKREGSYNEQFF
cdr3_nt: TGTGCCAGCAGCGGGGGCAAGCGGGAGGGATCCTACAATGAGCAGTTCTTC

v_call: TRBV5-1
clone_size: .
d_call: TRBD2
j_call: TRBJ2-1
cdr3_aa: CASSLSGSSSYNEQFF
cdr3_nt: TGCGCCAGCAGCTTAAGCGGGAGTAGTTCCTACAATGAGCAGTTCTTC

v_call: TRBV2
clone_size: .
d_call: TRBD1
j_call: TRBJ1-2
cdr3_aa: CASRLTGDSYTF
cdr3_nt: TGTGCCAGCAGGTTGACAGGGGACAGCTACACCTTC

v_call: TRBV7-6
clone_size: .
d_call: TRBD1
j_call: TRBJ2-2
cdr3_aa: CAGTSGGPGELFF
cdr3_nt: TGTGCTGGCACTTCAGGGGGCCCCGGGGAGCTGTTTTTT

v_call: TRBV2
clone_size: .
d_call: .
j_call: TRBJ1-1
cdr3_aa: CASSEVNTEAFF
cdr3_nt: TGTGCCAGCAGTGAAGTGAACACTGAAGCTTTCTTT

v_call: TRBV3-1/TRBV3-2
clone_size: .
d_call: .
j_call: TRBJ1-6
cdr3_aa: CASSQGTGTYNSPLHF
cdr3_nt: TGTGCCAGCAGCCAAGGGACGGGAACCTATAATTCACCCCTCCACTTT

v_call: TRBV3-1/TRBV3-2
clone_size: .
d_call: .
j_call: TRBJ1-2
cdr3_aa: CASSLGHLGYGYTF
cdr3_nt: TGTGCCAGCAGTCTTGGACACCTTGGCTATGGCTACACCTTC

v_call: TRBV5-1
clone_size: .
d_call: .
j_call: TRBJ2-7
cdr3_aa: CASSLGGTPYEQYF
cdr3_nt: TGCGCCAGCAGCTTGGGGGGGACCCCCTACGAGCAGTACTTC

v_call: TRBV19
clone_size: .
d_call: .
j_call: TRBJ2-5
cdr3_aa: CARHEAHQETQYF
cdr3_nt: TGTGCCAGACATGAGGCGCACCAAGAGACCCAGTACTTC

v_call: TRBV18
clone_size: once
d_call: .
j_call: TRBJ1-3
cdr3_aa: CASSTGYGNTIYF
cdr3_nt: TGTGCCAGCTCAACAGGGTACGGAAACACCATATATTTT

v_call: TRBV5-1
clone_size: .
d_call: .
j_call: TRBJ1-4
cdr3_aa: CASSSGPAGLNEKLFF
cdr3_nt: TGCGCCAGCAGCTCAGGCCCGGCGGGCCTTAATGAAAAACTGTTTTTT

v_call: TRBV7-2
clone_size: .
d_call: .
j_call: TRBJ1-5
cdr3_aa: CASSLTDRRPKHF
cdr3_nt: TGTGCCAGCAGCTTAACAGACAGGAGACCAAAGCATTTT

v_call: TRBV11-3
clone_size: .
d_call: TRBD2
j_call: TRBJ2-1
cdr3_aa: CASSLESSGTNEQFF
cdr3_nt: TGTGCCAGCAGCTTAGAGTCTAGCGGGACGAATGAGCAGTTCTTC

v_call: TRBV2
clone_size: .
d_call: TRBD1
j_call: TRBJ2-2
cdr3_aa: CASIKDRGRTGELFF
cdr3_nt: TGTGCCAGCATAAAGGACAGGGGGCGAACCGGGGAGCTGTTTTTT

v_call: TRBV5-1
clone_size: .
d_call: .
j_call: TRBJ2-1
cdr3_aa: CASSPTGVRGNEQFF
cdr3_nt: TGCGCCAGCAGCCCGACGGGGGTAAGAGGGAATGAGCAGTTCTTC

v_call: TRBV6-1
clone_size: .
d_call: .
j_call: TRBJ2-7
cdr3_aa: CASSEVPESSYEQYF
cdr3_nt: TGTGCCAGCAGTGAAGTGCCCGAGAGCTCCTACGAGCAGTACTTC

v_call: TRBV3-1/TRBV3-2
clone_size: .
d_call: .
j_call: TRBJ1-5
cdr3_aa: CASSQGVNQPQHF
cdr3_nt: TGTGCCAGCAGCCAAGGGGTTAATCAGCCCCAGCATTTT

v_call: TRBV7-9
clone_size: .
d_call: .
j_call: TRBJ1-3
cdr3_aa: CASSLGIGNTIYF
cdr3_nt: TGTGCCAGCAGCTTAGGAATCGGAAACACCATATATTTT

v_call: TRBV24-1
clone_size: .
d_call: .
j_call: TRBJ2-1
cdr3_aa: CATSDLPYGRGSYNEQFF
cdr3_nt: TGTGCCACCAGTGATTTGCCCTACGGGAGAGGGTCCTACAATGAGCAGTTCTTC

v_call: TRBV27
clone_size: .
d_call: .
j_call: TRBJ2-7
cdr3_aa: CASSFLGSSYEQYF
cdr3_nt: TGTGCCAGCAGTTTTTTGGGCAGCTCCTACGAGCAGTACTTC

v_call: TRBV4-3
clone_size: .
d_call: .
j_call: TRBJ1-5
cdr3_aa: CASSGGEGLSNQPQHF
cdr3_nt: TGCGCCAGCAGCGGAGGGGAGGGCCTCAGCAATCAGCCCCAGCATTTT

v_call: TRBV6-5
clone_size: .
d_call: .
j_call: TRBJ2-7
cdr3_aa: CASSYRASYEQYF
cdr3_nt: TGTGCCAGCAGTTACAGGGCCTCCTACGAGCAGTACTTC

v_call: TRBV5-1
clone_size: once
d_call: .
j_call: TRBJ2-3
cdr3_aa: CASSPTLADTQYF
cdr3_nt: TGCGCCAGCAGCCCGACTCTAGCGGATACGCAGTATTTT

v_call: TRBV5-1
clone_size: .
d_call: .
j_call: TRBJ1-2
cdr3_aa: CASSLGFVGNYGYTF
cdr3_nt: TGCGCCAGCAGCTTGGGCTTCGTCGGTAACTATGGCTACACCTTC

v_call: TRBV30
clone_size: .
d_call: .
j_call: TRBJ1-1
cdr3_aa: CAWSSGRNTEAFF
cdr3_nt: TGTGCCTGGAGTTCCGGCCGTAACACTGAAGCTTTCTTT

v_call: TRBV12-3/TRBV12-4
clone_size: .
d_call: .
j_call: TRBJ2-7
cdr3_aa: CASSLQLSYEQYF
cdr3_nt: TGTGCCAGCAGTTTACAGTTGTCCTACGAGCAGTACTTC

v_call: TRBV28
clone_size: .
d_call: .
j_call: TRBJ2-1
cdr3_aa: CASRGAAPSEQFF
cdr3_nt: TGTGCCAGTCGGGGGGCAGCCCCTTCAGAGCAGTTCTTC

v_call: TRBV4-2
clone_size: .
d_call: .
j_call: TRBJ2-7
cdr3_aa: CASSQDSGGSPYEQYF
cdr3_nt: TGTGCCAGCAGCCAAGATTCTGGGGGCTCTCCCTACGAGCAGTACTTC

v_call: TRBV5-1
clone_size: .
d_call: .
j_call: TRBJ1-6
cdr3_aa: CASSLEGHPTSPLHF
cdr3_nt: TGCGCCAGCAGCTTGGAGGGGCACCCCACTTCACCCCTCCACTTT

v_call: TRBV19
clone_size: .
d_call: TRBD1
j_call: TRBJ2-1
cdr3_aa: CASSTGTGRSYNEQFF
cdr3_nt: TGTGCCAGTAGTACGGGGACAGGGAGGTCCTACAATGAGCAGTTCTTC

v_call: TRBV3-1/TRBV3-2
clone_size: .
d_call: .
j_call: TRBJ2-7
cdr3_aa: CASSQTPYEQYF
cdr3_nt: TGTGCCAGCAGCCAAACCCCCTACGAGCAGTACTTC

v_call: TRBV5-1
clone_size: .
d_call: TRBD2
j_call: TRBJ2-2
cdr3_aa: CASSPGTSGTGELFF
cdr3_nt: TGCGCCAGCAGCCCGGGGACTAGCGGGACCGGGGAGCTGTTTTTT

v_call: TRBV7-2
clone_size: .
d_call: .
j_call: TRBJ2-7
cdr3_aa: CASSLSGMVYEQYF
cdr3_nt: TGTGCCAGCAGCTTATCGGGGATGGTCTACGAGCAGTACTTC

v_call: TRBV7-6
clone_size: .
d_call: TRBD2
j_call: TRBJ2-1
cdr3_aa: CASSRGRGPRSYNEQFF
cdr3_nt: TGTGCCAGCAGCCGGGGGAGGGGACCCCGCTCCTACAATGAGCAGTTCTTC

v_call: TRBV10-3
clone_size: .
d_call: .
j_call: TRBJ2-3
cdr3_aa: CAISESLGTDTQYF
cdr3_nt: TGTGCCATCAGTGAGTCCCTCGGCACAGATACGCAGTATTTT

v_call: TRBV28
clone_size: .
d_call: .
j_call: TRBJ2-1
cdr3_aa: CASSLLTGPGEQFF
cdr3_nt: TGTGCCAGCAGTTTATTGACGGGACCGGGTGAGCAGTTCTTC

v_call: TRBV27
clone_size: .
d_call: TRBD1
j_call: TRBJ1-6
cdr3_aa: CASSLGGTGSYNSPLHF
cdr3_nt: TGTGCCAGCAGTTTAGGTGGGACAGGGTCCTATAATTCACCCCTCCACTTT

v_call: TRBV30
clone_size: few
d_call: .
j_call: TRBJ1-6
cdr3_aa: CAWSEWDRYNSPLHF
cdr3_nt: TGTGCCTGGAGTGAATGGGACCGTTATAATTCACCCCTCCACTTT